A selection of T cell receptor beta chains follows, all from one sample in a study of blood T cell dynamics during melanoma immunotherapy. Generated by immunoSEQ multiplex PCR, the TCRdb table keeps only in-frame clones and is missing some. The table has around 15,000 clones, less than 95% seen once. The sequences come from effector memory CD8+ T cells from blood, collected from a patient treated with checkpoint blockade. The receptors here all came from a human donor with melanoma. The CDR3 runs from the conserved cysteine through the conserved F or W. Each record gives: clone size, J gene, V gene, D gene, CDR3 protein, CDR3 DNA. D genes are given only for firm matches. A row's size may be missing; if present it is once, few, many or a size class.

>-|TRBJ1-1|TRBV29-1|-
CSVNREGSEAFF
TGCAGCGTTAACAGGGAAGGGTCTGAAGCTTTCTTT
>once|TRBJ2-2|TRBV9|-
CASVQSPSANTGELFF
TGTGCCAGCGTCCAAAGCCCTAGCGCGAACACCGGGGAGCTGTTTTTT
>-|TRBJ2-1|TRBV5-1|-
CATRGGGFSSEQFF
TGCGCCACCAGGGGAGGAGGCTTTTCAAGTGAGCAGTTCTTC
>-|TRBJ2-7|TRBV6-5|TRBD2
CASSFLTSGTYEQYF
TGTGCCAGCAGTTTCCTGACTAGCGGGACCTACGAGCAGTACTTC
>-|TRBJ1-1|TRBV6-5|-
CASSYDSLNTEAFF
TGTGCCAGCAGTTACGACAGCTTGAACACTGAAGCTTTCTTT
>once|TRBJ1-1|TRBV11-2|TRBD1
CASSHPTGGTEAFF
TGTGCCAGCAGCCATCCGACAGGGGGCACTGAAGCTTTCTTT
>-|TRBJ1-3|TRBV9|-
CASSPTELRNTIYF
TGTGCCAGCAGCCCCACAGAGCTGAGAAACACCATATATTTT
>-|TRBJ1-1|TRBV27|-
CASSFGDNSEAFF
TGTGCCAGCAGTTTTGGGGACAACTCTGAAGCTTTCTTT
>once|TRBJ2-7|TRBV19|-
CASSILQGTEQYF
TGTGCCAGTAGTATCTTGCAGGGGACCGAGCAGTACTTC
>-|TRBJ2-5|TRBV12-5|-
CASSTGAVGETQYF
TGTGCTAGTTCTACCGGGGCCGTCGGGGAGACCCAGTACTTC
>-|TRBJ2-7|TRBV4-1|TRBD2
CASSRGGSYEQYF
TGCGCCAGCAGCCGAGGCGGGAGCTACGAGCAGTACTTC
>-|TRBJ2-7|TRBV15|-
CATSSDRSFSYEQYF
TGTGCCACCAGCAGCGACAGGTCGTTCTCCTACGAGCAGTACTTC
>-|TRBJ2-1|TRBV5-1|-
CASTGPGRSSYNEQFF
TGCGCCAGCACCGGACCGGGGAGGAGCTCCTACAATGAGCAGTTCTTC
>-|TRBJ2-1|TRBV29-1|TRBD2
CSVEGVAGASYNEQFF
TGCAGCGTTGAAGGGGTAGCGGGAGCGTCCTACAATGAGCAGTTCTTC
>few|TRBJ1-5|TRBV19|-
CASSIVRGDQPQHF
TGTGCCAGTAGTATAGTTCGGGGAGATCAGCCCCAGCATTTT
>once|TRBJ1-5|TRBV19|-
CASSIVGTTVSNQPQHF
TGTGCCAGTAGTATAGTTGGCACTACAGTAAGCAATCAGCCCCAGCATTTT
>once|TRBJ2-7|TRBV5-8|-
CASREVWYEQYF
TGTGCCAGCAGGGAGGTCTGGTACGAGCAGTACTTC
>-|TRBJ2-7|TRBV5-6|-
CASSSQGEPLISYEQYF
TGTGCCAGCAGCTCACAGGGTGAGCCCCTAATCTCCTACGAGCAGTACTTC
>-|TRBJ2-5|TRBV7-3|-
CASSLSGVNPETQYF
TGTGCCAGCAGCTTAAGTGGAGTTAATCCAGAGACCCAGTACTTC
>-|TRBJ2-2|TRBV6-5|-
CASSGSGELFF
TGTGCCAGCAGTGGGTCCGGGGAGCTGTTTTTT
>once|TRBJ2-7|TRBV7-9|-
CASSLGGLPTHEQYF
TGTGCCAGCAGCTTAGGGGGGCTTCCCACTCACGAGCAGTACTTC
>-|TRBJ2-3|TRBV7-9|TRBD2
CASSLNPRLAIDTQYF
TGTGCCAGCAGCTTAAACCCTCGACTAGCTATAGATACGCAGTATTTT
>-|TRBJ2-1|TRBV4-1|-
CASSQDPQGGAYNEQFF
TGCGCCAGCAGCCAAGATCCTCAGGGGGGGGCCTACAATGAGCAGTTCTTC
>-|TRBJ2-3|TRBV28|-
CASSLMSGRDGTDTQYF
TGTGCCAGCAGTTTAATGTCCGGGCGGGACGGGACAGATACGCAGTATTTT
>-|TRBJ2-7|TRBV29-1|-
CSVHSGGPHYEQYF
TGCAGCGTCCATTCTGGGGGCCCCCACTACGAGCAGTACTTC
>-|TRBJ2-3|TRBV28|-
CASNKRASFYTDTQYF
TGTGCCAGCAATAAGCGGGCCTCCTTTTACACAGATACGCAGTATTTT
>-|TRBJ2-7|TRBV27|TRBD2
CASSLNGRYEQYF
TGTGCCAGCAGTTTGAACGGGAGGTACGAGCAGTACTTC
>-|TRBJ2-3|TRBV10-2|TRBD2
CASSKGPGREDDTQYF
TGCGCCAGCAGTAAGGGGCCCGGGCGGGAGGATGATACGCAGTATTTT
>once|TRBJ2-7|TRBV18|-
CASSDSYEQYF
TGTGCCAGCTCGGACTCCTACGAGCAGTACTTC
>-|TRBJ2-1|TRBV25-1|TRBD2
CASTTGTSGDNEQFF
TGTGCCAGCACTACCGGGACTAGCGGAGACAATGAGCAGTTCTTC
>-|TRBJ2-3|TRBV11-2|TRBD2
CASSFSGSGTDTQYF
TGTGCCAGCAGCTTTAGCGGGAGTGGGACAGATACGCAGTATTTT
>-|TRBJ2-3|TRBV7-8|TRBD2
CASSKKVAGHSTDTQYF
TGTGCCAGCAGCAAAAAGGTAGCGGGACATAGCACAGATACGCAGTATTTT
>-|TRBJ2-7|TRBV4-2|-
CASSQAEFLEQYF
TGTGCCAGCAGCCAAGCAGAGTTCTTGGAGCAGTACTTC
>-|TRBJ2-7|TRBV6-5|TRBD2
CASSVSGETYEQYF
TGTGCCAGCAGTGTTAGCGGGGAGACCTACGAGCAGTACTTC
>-|TRBJ2-7|TRBV7-9|-
CASSPRQGGHYEQYF
TGTGCCAGCAGCCCCCGGCAGGGAGGCCACTACGAGCAGTACTTC
>-|TRBJ2-3|TRBV6-5|TRBD2
CASSYELAGRTDTQYF
TGTGCCAGCAGTTACGAACTAGCGGGCCGCACAGATACGCAGTATTTT
>-|TRBJ2-7|TRBV28|-
CASSQILEAYEQYF
TGTGCCAGCAGCCAAATTTTAGAGGCCTACGAGCAGTACTTC
>-|TRBJ2-7|TRBV4-1|TRBD1
CASSQEGPGGIYEQYF
TGCGCCAGCAGCCAAGAAGGTCCAGGGGGCATCTACGAGCAGTACTTC
>-|TRBJ2-2|TRBV28|-
CASSLSASPGELFF
TGTGCCAGCAGTTTATCGGCCAGTCCCGGGGAGCTGTTTTTT
>-|TRBJ2-5|TRBV15|-
CATSGPSMETQYF
TGTGCCACCAGCGGGCCGTCCATGGAGACCCAGTACTTC
>once|TRBJ1-2|TRBV7-3|-
CASREGLGYTF
TGTGCCAGCAGGGAAGGGTTGGGCTACACCTTC
>-|TRBJ2-1|TRBV15|TRBD1
CATSPDRNNEQFF
TGTGCCACCAGCCCGGACAGGAACAATGAGCAGTTCTTC
>-|TRBJ2-3|TRBV10-3|TRBD2
CAISESIGTSESTDTQYF
TGTGCCATCAGTGAGTCGATCGGGACTAGCGAGTCCACAGATACGCAGTATTTT
>-|TRBJ2-1|TRBV6-1|-
CASSELGDKNEQFF
TGTGCCAGCAGTGAATTAGGGGACAAAAATGAGCAGTTCTTC
>-|TRBJ1-2|TRBV7-9|-
CASSLTGTSYGYTF
TGTGCCAGCAGCTTAACTGGCACGTCCTATGGCTACACCTTC
>-|TRBJ1-5|TRBV5-1|TRBD1
CASSLEGAPNQPQHF
TGCGCCAGCAGCTTGGAGGGGGCCCCGAATCAGCCCCAGCATTTT
>-|TRBJ1-1|TRBV28|-
CASSLIGDTEAFF
TGTGCCAGCAGTTTAATAGGGGACACTGAAGCTTTCTTT
>-|TRBJ2-7|TRBV5-1|TRBD2
CASSLEAGRFYEQYF
TGCGCCAGCAGCTTGGAAGCGGGAAGATTCTACGAGCAGTACTTC
>-|TRBJ2-2|TRBV11-2|TRBD2
CASSLELAGDTGELFF
TGTGCCAGCAGCTTAGAACTAGCGGGAGACACCGGGGAGCTGTTTTTT
>-|TRBJ2-5|TRBV7-6|-
CASSPWSGLGETQYF
TGTGCCAGCAGCCCTTGGTCAGGCCTCGGGGAGACCCAGTACTTC
>-|TRBJ2-7|TRBV13|-
CASSPGLGITYEQYF
TGTGCCAGCAGCCCGGGACTGGGTATCACCTACGAGCAGTACTTC
>once|TRBJ2-3|TRBV6-1|-
CASSELPGPKTDTQYF
TGTGCCAGCAGTGAACTCCCGGGACCCAAAACAGATACGCAGTATTTT